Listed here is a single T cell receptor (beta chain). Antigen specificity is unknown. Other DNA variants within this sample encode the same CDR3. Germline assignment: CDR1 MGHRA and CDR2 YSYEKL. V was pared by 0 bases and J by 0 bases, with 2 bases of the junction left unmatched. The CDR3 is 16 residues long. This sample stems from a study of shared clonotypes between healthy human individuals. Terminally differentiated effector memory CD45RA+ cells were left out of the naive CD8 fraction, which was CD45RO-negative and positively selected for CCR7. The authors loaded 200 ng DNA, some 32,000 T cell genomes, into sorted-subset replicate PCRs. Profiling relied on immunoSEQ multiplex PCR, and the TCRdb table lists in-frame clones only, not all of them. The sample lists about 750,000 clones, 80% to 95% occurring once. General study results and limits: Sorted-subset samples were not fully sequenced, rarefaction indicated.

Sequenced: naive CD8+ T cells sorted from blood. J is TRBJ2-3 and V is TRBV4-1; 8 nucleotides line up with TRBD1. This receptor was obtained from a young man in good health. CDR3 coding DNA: TGCGCCAGCAGCCAAGACAGGGGGCGGAGCACAGATACGCAGTATTTT. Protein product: CASSQDRGRSTDTQYF.